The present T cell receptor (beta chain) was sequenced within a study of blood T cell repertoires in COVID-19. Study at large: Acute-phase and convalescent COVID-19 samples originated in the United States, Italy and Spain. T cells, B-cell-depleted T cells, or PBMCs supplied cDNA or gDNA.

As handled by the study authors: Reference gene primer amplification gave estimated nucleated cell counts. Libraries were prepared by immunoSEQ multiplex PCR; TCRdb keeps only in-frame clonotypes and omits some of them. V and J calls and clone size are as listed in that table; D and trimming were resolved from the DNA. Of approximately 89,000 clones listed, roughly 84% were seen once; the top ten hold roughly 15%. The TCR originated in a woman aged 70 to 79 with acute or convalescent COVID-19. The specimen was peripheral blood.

The CDR3 sequence is CASSSRGTGASSSPLHF. CDR3 bases: TGTGCCAGCAGCTCAAGAGGGACAGGGGCCTCATCCTCACCCCTCCACTTT. This rearrangement joins TRBV13 to TRBJ1-6, with 10 bases aligning to TRBD1. V was clipped by 4 bases and J by 10 bases; unmatched bases: 13. There are 17 residues in the CDR3. The germline CDR1 and CDR2 sequences are PRHDT and FYEKMQ (reference sequence).